One and the same sample provided the 5 T cell receptor beta chains below, sequenced in a study of T cell repertoires in cytomegalovirus infection. TCRdb used MiXCR to reprocess the reads, holding one entry per CDR3 protein. The profile shows hundreds of thousands of distinct CDR3 sequences, around a sixth of them singletons. Material for sequencing was PBMCs. The receptors stem from a human donor in good health (CMV status not recorded). Some clones in this sample may be carry-over from other donors' samples.

Comment on this clonotype: A read error may be the cause here, since a much bigger clone is one base away. The chain uses TRBV12-3 or TRBV12-4 and TRBJ2-2; 8 bases fit TRBD1. Trimming cost V 6 bases and J 2 bases; bases outside gene matches: 5. CDR3 length equals 15 residues. The CDR3 reads CASRWDRPNTGELFF. The CDR3 region has the DNA TGTGCCAGCAGATGGGACAGGCCCAACACCGGGGAGCTGTTTTTT.

This clonotype has only a few counts. The V call is TRBV20-1, the J call TRBJ1-6; 7 nucleotides agree with TRBD1. Trimming at V came to 5 bases and at J to 7 bases, leaving 5 bases not matched to a gene. This CDR3 is built from 13 residues. Germline CDR1 DFQATT, CDR2 SNEGSKA (reference sequence). CDR3 DNA sequence: TGCAGTGCTGCAACAGGGGTGAATTCACCCCTCCACTTT. Translation: CSAATGVNSPLHF.

The chain couples TRBV20-1 to TRBJ1-4; possibly TRBD1 for D (5 bases). The CDR3 contains 12 residues. Looked up from germline, CDR1 is DFQATT and CDR2 is SNEGSKA (reference sequence). V was pared by 6 bases and J by 8 bases, with 13 bases between. The CDR3 reads CSAPGQGEKLFF. CDR3 in DNA: TGCAGTGCCCCAGGACAAGGCGAAAAACTGTTTTTT.

The chain employs TRBV20-1 and TRBJ1-2; TRBD1 matches 7 bases. The V gene's germline CDR1 is DFQATT and CDR2 SNEGSKA (reference sequence). Trimming took 5 bases from V and 2 from J; bases not matched to a gene: 8. The CDR3 consists of 14 residues. The CDR3 region is CSAQNRQGNYGYTF. CDR3 in DNA: TGCAGTGCTCAAAATCGACAGGGAAACTATGGCTACACCTTC.

The chain recombines TRBV2 with TRBJ2-7; 9 bases agree with TRBD1. The CDR3 contains 13 residues. V lost 4 bases to trimming and J lost 6 bases; unmatched junction nucleotides: 4. Looked up from germline, CDR1 is SNHLY and CDR2 is FYNNEI. CDR3 loop: CASSGQGVSEQYF. CDR3 coding DNA: TGTGCCAGCAGTGGACAGGGGGTGAGCGAGCAGTACTTC.